This is a list of T cell receptor beta chains from one sample in a study of graft-versus-host responses after intestinal transplantation. Clones were read by immunoSEQ multiplex PCR, and TCRdb kept only the in-frame ones, dropping some. Of more than 95,000 clones listed, more than 85% are singletons. Their cognate antigens are unknown. The starting material was unstimulated CD4+ T cells sorted from spleen or lymph node cells, obtained before intestinal transplant. These receptors came from a human donor who received an intestinal transplant. Both conserved end residues are part of each CDR3. The D gene is left open where the match is weak. The size field is filled for only some rows; it gives once, few, many or a size class.

d_call	v_call	clone_size	j_call	cdr3_aa	cdr3_nt
.	TRBV5-1	.	TRBJ1-1	CASSLAVGPINTEAFF	TGCGCCAGCAGCTTGGCGGTGGGACCGATCAACACTGAAGCTTTCTTT
.	TRBV7-9	.	TRBJ1-1	CASSHGARDTEAFF	TGTGCCAGCAGCCATGGAGCGAGAGACACTGAAGCTTTCTTT
.	TRBV10-2	.	TRBJ2-4	CASSEVAWVAKNIQYF	TGCGCCAGCAGTGAGGTAGCTTGGGTAGCCAAAAACATTCAGTACTTC
.	TRBV6-6	.	TRBJ2-7	CATAPTLAYEQYF	TGTGCCACCGCCCCTACCCTCGCCTACGAGCAGTACTTC
.	TRBV10-2	.	TRBJ2-5	CASSGQGETQYF	TGCGCCAGCAGTGGTCAGGGCGAGACCCAGTACTTC
TRBD1	TRBV13	.	TRBJ1-6	CASSATGGVDLESYNSPLHF	TGTGCCAGCAGCGCGACAGGGGGCGTCGATCTTGAATCCTATAATTCACCCCTCCACTTT
.	TRBV4-1	.	TRBJ2-1	CASSLYNEQFF	TGCGCCAGCAGCCTTTATAACGAGCAGTTCTTC
.	TRBV28	.	TRBJ2-7	CASSSPIASYEQYF	TGTGCCAGCAGTTCTCCGATAGCCTCCTACGAGCAGTACTTC
TRBD2	TRBV5-1	.	TRBJ2-2	CASSLGLAGAGELFF	TGCGCCAGCAGCTTGGGACTAGCGGGAGCCGGGGAGCTGTTTTTT
.	TRBV10-3	.	TRBJ1-3	CAISGQDSTGNTIYF	TGTGCCATCAGTGGCCAGGACAGTACTGGAAACACCATATATTTT
.	TRBV2	.	TRBJ1-2	CASRGDRFYGYTF	TGTGCCAGCAGAGGGGACCGCTTCTATGGCTACACCTTC
.	TRBV6-5	.	TRBJ2-7	CASSYGPGAISYEQYF	TGTGCCAGCAGTTACGGTCCAGGGGCTATCTCCTACGAGCAGTACTTC
TRBD2	TRBV7-9	.	TRBJ2-5	CASSLRWGLAGDAKTQYF	TGTGCCAGCAGCTTACGCTGGGGACTAGCGGGGGATGCGAAGACCCAGTACTTC
TRBD1	TRBV5-5	.	TRBJ1-1	CASSLDGTGRWVLF	TGTGCCAGCAGCTTGGACGGGACAGGGCGTTGGGTGCTCTTT
.	TRBV5-1	.	TRBJ2-5	CASSLFWVSDRETQYF	TGCGCCAGCAGCTTGTTTTGGGTATCGGATCGGGAGACCCAGTACTTC
TRBD2	TRBV7-9	.	TRBJ2-7	CASSRAGDEQYF	TGTGCCAGCAGCCGGGCGGGGGACGAGCAGTACTTC
TRBD2	TRBV28	.	TRBJ2-5	CASSLWTSVQETQYF	TGTGCCAGCAGTTTATGGACTAGCGTCCAAGAGACCCAGTACTTC
TRBD2	TRBV7-9	.	TRBJ2-7	CASSLAVGIAGGPKGEQYF	TGTGCCAGCAGCTTAGCAGTCGGGATAGCGGGAGGGCCGAAGGGCGAGCAGTACTTC
TRBD1	TRBV25-1	.	TRBJ1-1	CASSESWGTGVFF	TGTGCCAGCAGTGAATCCTGGGGGACAGGGGTATTCTTT
.	TRBV21-1	.	TRBJ1-3	CASSTQGSGNTIYF	TGTGCCAGCAGCACACAGGGATCTGGAAACACCATATATTTT
TRBD1	TRBV6-6	.	TRBJ2-7	CASSYWTGSSEQYF	TGTGCCAGCAGTTACTGGACAGGGTCATCCGAGCAGTACTTC
.	TRBV6-1	.	TRBJ2-1	CASSEGMAGHNEQFF	TGTGCCAGCAGTGAAGGTATGGCGGGACACAATGAGCAGTTCTTC
TRBD1	TRBV19	.	TRBJ2-1	CASSHTRQGVGQFF	TGTGCCAGTAGTCATACTAGACAGGGGGTCGGGCAGTTCTTC
.	TRBV30	.	TRBJ1-5	CAWRGRTGNQPQHF	TGTGCCTGGAGGGGTAGGACGGGCAATCAGCCCCAGCATTTT
.	TRBV7-9	once	TRBJ2-7	CASSLAARPYEQYF	TGTGCCAGCAGCTTAGCTGCACGACCTTACGAGCAGTACTTC
.	TRBV5-4	few	TRBJ2-2	CASSSRARVPTGELFF	TGTGCCAGCAGCTCCCGAGCCCGGGTCCCCACCGGGGAGCTGTTTTTT